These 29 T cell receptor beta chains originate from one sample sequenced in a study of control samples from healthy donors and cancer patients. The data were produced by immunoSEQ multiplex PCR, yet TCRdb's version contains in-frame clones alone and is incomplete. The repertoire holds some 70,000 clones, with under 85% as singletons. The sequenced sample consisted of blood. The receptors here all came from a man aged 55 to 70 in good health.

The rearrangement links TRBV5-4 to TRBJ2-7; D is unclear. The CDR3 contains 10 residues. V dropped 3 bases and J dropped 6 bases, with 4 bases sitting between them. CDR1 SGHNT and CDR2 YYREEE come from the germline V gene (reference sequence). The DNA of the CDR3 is TGTGCCAGCAGCTCCATCGAGCAGTACTTC. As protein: CASSSIEQYF.

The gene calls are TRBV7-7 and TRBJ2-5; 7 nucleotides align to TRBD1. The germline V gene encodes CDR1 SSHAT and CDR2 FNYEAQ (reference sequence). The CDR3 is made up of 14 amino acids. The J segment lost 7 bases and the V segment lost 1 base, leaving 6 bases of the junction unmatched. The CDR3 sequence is CASSLGTGSGTQYF. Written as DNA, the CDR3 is TGTGCCAGCAGCTTAGGGACAGGAAGTGGGACCCAGTACTTC.

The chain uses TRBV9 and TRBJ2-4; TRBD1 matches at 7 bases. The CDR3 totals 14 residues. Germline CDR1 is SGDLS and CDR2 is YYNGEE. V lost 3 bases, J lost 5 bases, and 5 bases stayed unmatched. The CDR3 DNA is TGTGCCAGCAGCGCTGGACAGGTCCAAAACATTCAGTACTTC. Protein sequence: CASSAGQVQNIQYF.

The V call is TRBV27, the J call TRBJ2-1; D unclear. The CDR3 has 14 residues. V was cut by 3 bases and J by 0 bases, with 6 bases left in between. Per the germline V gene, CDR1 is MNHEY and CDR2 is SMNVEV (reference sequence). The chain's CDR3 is CASSFGSSYNEQFF. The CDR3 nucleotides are TGTGCCAGCAGTTTCGGTAGCTCCTACAATGAGCAGTTCTTC.

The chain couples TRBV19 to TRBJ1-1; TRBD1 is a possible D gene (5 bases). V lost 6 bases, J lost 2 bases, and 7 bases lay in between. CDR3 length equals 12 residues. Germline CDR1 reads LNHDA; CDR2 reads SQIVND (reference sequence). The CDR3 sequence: CASRTANTEAFF. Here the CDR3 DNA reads TGTGCCAGTAGGACAGCTAACACTGAAGCTTTCTTT.

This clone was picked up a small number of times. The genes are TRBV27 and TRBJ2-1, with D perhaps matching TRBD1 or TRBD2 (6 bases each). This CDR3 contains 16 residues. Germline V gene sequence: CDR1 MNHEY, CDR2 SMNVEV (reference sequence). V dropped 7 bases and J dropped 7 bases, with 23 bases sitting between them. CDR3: CASTPTSGAILNEQFF. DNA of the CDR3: TGTGCCAGCACACCCACGTCGGGGGCTATATTGAATGAGCAGTTCTTC.

CDR3 residues: CASSGQLNTEAFF. CDR3 nucleotides: TGTGCCAGCAGTGGACAGCTGAACACTGAAGCTTTCTTT. The V call is TRBV12-3 or TRBV12-4, the J call TRBJ1-1, with D perhaps matching TRBD1 (6 bases). The V gene lost 5 bases and the J gene lost 0 bases, with 7 bases spanning the gap. The CDR3 has 13 residues.

CDR3 nucleotide sequence: TGTGCCAGCAACGGACAGGGGAGCACAGATACGCAGTATTTT. This translates into CASNGQGSTDTQYF. V usage is TRBV19 and J usage is TRBJ2-3; 9 bases map to TRBD1. Germline lookup yields CDR1 LNHDA and CDR2 SQIVND (reference sequence). The CDR3 is 14 residues long. J was trimmed by 0 bases and V by 9 bases; bases with no gene match: 4.

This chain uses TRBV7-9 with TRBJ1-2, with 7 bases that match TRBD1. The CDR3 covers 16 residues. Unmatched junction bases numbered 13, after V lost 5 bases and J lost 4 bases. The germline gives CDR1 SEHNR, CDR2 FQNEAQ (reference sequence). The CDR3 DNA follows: TGTGCCAGCAGCGATCCCTTTCGGGACAGCCTCTATGGCTACACCTTC. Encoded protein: CASSDPFRDSLYGYTF.

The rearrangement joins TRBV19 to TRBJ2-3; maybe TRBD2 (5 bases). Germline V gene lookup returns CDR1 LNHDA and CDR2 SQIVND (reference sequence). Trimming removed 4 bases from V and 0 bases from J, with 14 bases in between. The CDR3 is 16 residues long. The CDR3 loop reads CASSSRTATSTDTQYF. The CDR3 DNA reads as TGTGCCAGTAGTAGTCGGACTGCAACTAGCACAGATACGCAGTATTTT.

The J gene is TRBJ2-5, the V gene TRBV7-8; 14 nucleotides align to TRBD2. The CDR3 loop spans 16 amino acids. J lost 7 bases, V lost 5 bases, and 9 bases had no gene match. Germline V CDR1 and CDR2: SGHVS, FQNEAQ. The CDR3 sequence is CASSPGTSGSLATQYF. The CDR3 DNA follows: TGTGCCAGCAGCCCTGGGACTAGCGGGAGTTTAGCGACCCAGTACTTC. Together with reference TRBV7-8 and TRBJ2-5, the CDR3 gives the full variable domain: GAGVSQSPRYKVAKRGQDVALRCDPISGHVSLFWYQQALGQGPEFLTYFQNEAQLDKSGLPSDRFFAERPEGSVSTLKIQRTQQEDSAVYLCASSPGTSGSLATQYFGPGTRLLVL.

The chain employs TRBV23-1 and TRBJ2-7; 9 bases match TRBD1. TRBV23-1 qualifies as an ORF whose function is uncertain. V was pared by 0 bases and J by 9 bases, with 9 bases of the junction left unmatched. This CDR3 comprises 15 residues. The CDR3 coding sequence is TGCGCCAGCAGTCAATCCGGCACAGGGGGCTGGGGGCAGTACTTC. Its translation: CASSQSGTGGWGQYF.

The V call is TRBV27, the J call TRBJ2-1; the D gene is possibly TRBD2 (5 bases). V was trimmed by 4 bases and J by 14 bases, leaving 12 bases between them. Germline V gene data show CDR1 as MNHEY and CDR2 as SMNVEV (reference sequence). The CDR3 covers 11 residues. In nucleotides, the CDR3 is TGTGCCAGCAGTTCCCGAGGGCCTAAGTTCTTC. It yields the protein CASSSRGPKFF.

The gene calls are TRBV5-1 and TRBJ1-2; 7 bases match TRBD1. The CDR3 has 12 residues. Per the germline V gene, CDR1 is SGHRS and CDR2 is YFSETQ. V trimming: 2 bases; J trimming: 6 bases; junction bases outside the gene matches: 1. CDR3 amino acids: CASSFGTDGYTF. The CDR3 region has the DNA TGCGCCAGCAGCTTTGGGACAGATGGCTACACCTTC.

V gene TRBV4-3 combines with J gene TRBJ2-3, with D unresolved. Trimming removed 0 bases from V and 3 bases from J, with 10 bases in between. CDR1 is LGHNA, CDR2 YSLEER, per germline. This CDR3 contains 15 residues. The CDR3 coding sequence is TGCGCCAGCAGCCAAGATCGTGGGCTTACAGATACGCAGTATTTT. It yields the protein CASSQDRGLTDTQYF.

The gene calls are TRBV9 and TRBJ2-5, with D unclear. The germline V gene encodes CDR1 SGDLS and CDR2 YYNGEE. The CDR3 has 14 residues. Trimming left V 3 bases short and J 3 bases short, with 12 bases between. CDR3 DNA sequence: TGTGCCAGCAGCGATGCGGTGGCCGAAGAGACCCAGTACTTC. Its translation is CASSDAVAEETQYF.

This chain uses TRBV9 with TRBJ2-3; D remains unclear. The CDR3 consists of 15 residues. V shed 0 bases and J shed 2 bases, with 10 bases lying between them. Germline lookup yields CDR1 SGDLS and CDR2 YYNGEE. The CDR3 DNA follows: TGTGCCAGCAGCGTAGCGTCCCAGCCCACAGATACGCAGTATTTT. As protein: CASSVASQPTDTQYF.

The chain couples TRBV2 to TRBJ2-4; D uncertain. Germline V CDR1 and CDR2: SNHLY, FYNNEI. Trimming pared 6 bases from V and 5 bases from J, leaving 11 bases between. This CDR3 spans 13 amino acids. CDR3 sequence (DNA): TGTGCCAGCAGAGATGGTCTAGAAAACATTCAGTACTTC. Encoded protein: CASRDGLENIQYF.

In DNA form, the CDR3 reads TGCGCCAGCAGCCACCGGGACAGGGACTATGGCTACACCTTC. Protein product: CASSHRDRDYGYTF. V and J are TRBV4-1 and TRBJ1-2; TRBD1 aligns across 9 bases. The germline V gene has CDR1 MGHRA and CDR2 YSYEKL. The CDR3 runs to 14 residues. J was trimmed by 3 bases and V by 3 bases; bases with no gene match: 2.

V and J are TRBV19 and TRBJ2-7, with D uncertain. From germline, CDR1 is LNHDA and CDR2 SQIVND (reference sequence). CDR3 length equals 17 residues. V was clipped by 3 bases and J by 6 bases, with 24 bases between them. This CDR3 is CASSMVLGVAVSSEQYF. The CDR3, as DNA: TGTGCCAGTAGTATGGTCCTTGGCGTTGCGGTATCTTCCGAGCAGTACTTC. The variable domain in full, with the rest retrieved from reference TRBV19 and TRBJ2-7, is DGGITQSPKYLFRKEGQNVTLSCEQNLNHDAMYWYRQDPGQGLRLIYYSQIVNDFQKGDIAEGYSVSREKKESFPLTVTSAQKNPTAFYLCASSMVLGVAVSSEQYFGPGTRLTVT.

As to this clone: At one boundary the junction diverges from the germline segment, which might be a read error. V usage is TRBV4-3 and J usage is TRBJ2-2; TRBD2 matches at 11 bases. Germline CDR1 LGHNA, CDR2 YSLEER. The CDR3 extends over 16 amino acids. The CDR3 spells CASGQGTSGNTGELFF. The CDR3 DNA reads TGCGCCAGCGGCCAAGGGACTAGCGGGAACACCGGGGAGCTGTTTTTT.

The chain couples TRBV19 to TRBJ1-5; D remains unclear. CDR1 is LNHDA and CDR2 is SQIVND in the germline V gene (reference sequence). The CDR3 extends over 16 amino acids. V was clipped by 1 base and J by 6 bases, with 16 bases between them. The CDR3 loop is CASSIGPGKGIQPQHF. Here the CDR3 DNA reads TGTGCCAGTAGTATAGGGCCAGGAAAGGGTATTCAGCCCCAGCATTTT.

The CDR3 DNA reads as TGTGCCAGTAACCTCAGACAGGGAGGGTACAATGAGCAGTTCTTC. This translates into CASNLRQGGYNEQFF. This rearrangement joins TRBV19 to TRBJ2-1, with D perhaps matching TRBD1 or TRBD2 (7 bases each). V shed 7 bases and J shed 4 bases, with 17 bases lying between them. Germline loops: CDR1 LNHDA, CDR2 SQIVND (reference sequence). The CDR3 contains 15 residues.

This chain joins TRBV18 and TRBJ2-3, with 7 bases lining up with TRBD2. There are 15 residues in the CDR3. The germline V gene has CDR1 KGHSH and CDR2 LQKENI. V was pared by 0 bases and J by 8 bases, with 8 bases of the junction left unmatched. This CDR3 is CASSPPSGPGGTQYF. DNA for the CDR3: TGTGCCAGCTCACCACCGAGTGGGCCGGGGGGTACGCAGTATTTT. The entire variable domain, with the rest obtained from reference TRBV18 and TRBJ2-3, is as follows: NAGVMQNPRHLVRRRGQEARLRCSPMKGHSHVYWYRQLPEEGLKFMVYLQKENIIDESGMPKERFSAEFPKEGPSILRIQQVVRGDSAAYFCASSPPSGPGGTQYFGPGTRLTVL.

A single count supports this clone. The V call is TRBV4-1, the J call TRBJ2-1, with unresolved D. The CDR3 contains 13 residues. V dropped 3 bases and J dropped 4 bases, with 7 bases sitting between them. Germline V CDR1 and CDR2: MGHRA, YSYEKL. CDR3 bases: TGCGCCAGCAGCCATGGAGATTACAATGAGCAGTTCTTC. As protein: CASSHGDYNEQFF.

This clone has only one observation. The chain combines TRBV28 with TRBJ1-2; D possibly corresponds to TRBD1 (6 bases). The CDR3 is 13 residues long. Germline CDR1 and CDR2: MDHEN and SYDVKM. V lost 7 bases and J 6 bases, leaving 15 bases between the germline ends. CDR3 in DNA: TGTGCCAGCAAAAATTCTCAGGGGCATGGCTACACCTTC. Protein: CASKNSQGHGYTF.

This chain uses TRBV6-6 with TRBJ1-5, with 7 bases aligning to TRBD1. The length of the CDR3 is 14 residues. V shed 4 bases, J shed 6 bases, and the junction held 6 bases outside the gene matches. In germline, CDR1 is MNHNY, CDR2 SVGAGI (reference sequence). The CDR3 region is CASSWGRGVQPQHF. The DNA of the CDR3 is TGTGCCAGCAGTTGGGGCAGGGGGGTTCAGCCCCAGCATTTT.

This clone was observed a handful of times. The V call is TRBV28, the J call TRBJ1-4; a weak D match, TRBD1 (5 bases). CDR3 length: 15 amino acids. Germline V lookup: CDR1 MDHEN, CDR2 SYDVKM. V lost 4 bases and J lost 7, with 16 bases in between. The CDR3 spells CASSSLGGGSEKLFF. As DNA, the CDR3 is TGTGCCAGCAGTTCCTTGGGGGGAGGTAGTGAAAAACTGTTTTTT.

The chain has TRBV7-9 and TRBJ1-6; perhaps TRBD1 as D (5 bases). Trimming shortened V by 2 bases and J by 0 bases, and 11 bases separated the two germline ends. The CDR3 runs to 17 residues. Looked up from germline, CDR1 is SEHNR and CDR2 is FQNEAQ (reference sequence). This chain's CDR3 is CASSLTGGSSYNSPLHF. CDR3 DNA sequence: TGTGCCAGCAGCTTAACAGGCGGGAGCTCCTATAATTCACCCCTCCACTTT.